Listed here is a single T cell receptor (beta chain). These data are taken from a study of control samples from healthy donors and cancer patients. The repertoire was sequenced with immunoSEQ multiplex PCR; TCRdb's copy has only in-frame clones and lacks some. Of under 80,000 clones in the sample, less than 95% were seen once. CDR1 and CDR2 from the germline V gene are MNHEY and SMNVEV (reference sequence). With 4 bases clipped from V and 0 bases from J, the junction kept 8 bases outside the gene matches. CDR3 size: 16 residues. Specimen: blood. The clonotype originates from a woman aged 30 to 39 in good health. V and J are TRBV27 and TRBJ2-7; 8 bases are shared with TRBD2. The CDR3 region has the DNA TGTGCCAGCAGTTCGCTGCGCGGGGGGTCCTCCTACGAGCAGTACTTC. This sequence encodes CASSSLRGGSSYEQYF.